Listed below are T cell receptor beta chains from one sample, sequenced in a study of blood T cell repertoires in COVID-19. Sequencing used immunoSEQ multiplex PCR; TCRdb keeps in-frame clones, though not all of them. The sample lists 140,000 to 150,000 clones, 75% to 85% occurring once. The specimen was peripheral blood. The receptors shown here come from a man aged 55 to 70 with active or convalescent COVID-19. The CDR3 runs from the conserved cysteine through the conserved F or W. D genes are given only for firm matches. Only part of the rows carry a size: once, few, many, or a class if the clone is expanded.

clone_size	v_call	d_call	j_call	cdr3_nt	cdr3_aa
.	TRBV30	TRBD1	TRBJ2-2	TGTGCCTGGAAAGGGACAGCGACCGGGGAGCTGTTTTTT	CAWKGTATGELFF
once	TRBV19	.	TRBJ1-4	TGTGCCAGTAAAAACGGTACAACTAATGAAAAACTGTTTTTT	CASKNGTTNEKLFF
.	TRBV3-1/TRBV3-2	.	TRBJ1-4	TGTGCCAGCAGCCATGTGGGAGGAGATGAAAAACTGTTTTTT	CASSHVGGDEKLFF
.	TRBV7-6	TRBD1	TRBJ2-1	TGTGCCAGCAGCTTAGAGACAGGGGGCTTTTCCGGGGAGCAGTTCTTC	CASSLETGGFSGEQFF
.	TRBV10-1	TRBD2	TRBJ2-1	TGCGCCAGCAGTGACCCCGGGACTAGCGGGAGGGCCTATAGTGAGCAGTTCTTC	CASSDPGTSGRAYSEQFF
once	TRBV19	TRBD1	TRBJ1-2	TGTGCCAGTAGTCGACAGGGGGCAAACTATGGCTACACCTTC	CASSRQGANYGYTF
.	TRBV12-3/TRBV12-4	.	TRBJ1-1	TGTGCCAGCAGTTGGGTCAACCCTAGTGAAGCTTTCTTT	CASSWVNPSEAFF
.	TRBV29-1	TRBD2	TRBJ2-1	TGCAGCGTCACCGGGACTAGCTATGAGCAGTTCTTC	CSVTGTSYEQFF
.	TRBV18	.	TRBJ2-5	TGTGCCAGCTCACCACCTAGCACTAAAGAGACCCAGTACTTC	CASSPPSTKETQYF
.	TRBV7-9	TRBD1	TRBJ1-2	TGTGCCAGCAGCCCAGGGACAGCCAATGGCTACACCTTC	CASSPGTANGYTF
.	TRBV7-2	TRBD2	TRBJ2-3	TGTGCCAGCAGCATGACTAGCGGCTTCACAGATACGCAGTATTTT	CASSMTSGFTDTQYF
.	TRBV5-6	.	TRBJ1-2	TGTGCCAGCAGTGGCAGCGACTATGGCTACACCTTC	CASSGSDYGYTF
.	TRBV11-3	TRBD1	TRBJ1-1	TGTGCCAGCAGCCTCAGACAGGGGAACACTGAAGCTTTCTTT	CASSLRQGNTEAFF
.	TRBV19	.	TRBJ1-2	TGTGCCAGTTCTGACAGGTCCAACTATGGCTACACCTTC	CASSDRSNYGYTF
.	TRBV7-2	TRBD1	TRBJ1-6	TGTGCCAGCAGCACAAGACAGGGGGCTATCAATTCACCCCTCCACTTT	CASSTRQGAINSPLHF
.	TRBV27	TRBD1	TRBJ1-4	TGTGCCAGCAGTCCGAGGGACAGGTATAATGAAAAACTGTTTTTT	CASSPRDRYNEKLFF
.	TRBV24-1	.	TRBJ1-2	TGTGCCACCAGTAGAACAGGGCACTATGGCTACACCTTC	CATSRTGHYGYTF
few	TRBV10-3	.	TRBJ1-2	TGTGCCATCAGCGGGGGGGAGGACGCTAACTATGGCTACACCTTC	CAISGGEDANYGYTF
.	TRBV5-1	TRBD1	TRBJ1-1	TGCGCCAGCAGCTTCCAACAGGGGGAAGCTTTCTTT	CASSFQQGEAFF
.	TRBV10-2	TRBD2	TRBJ2-7	TGCGCCAGCGCGGCCCCAGCGGGGGGGTCCTACGAGCAGTACTTC	CASAAPAGGSYEQYF
.	TRBV25-1	.	TRBJ2-2	TGTGCCAGCACCATCACGGGGACGAACACCGGGGAGCTGTTTTTT	CASTITGTNTGELFF
.	TRBV13	.	TRBJ1-6	TGTGCCAGCAGCTTAAAGGGGTCCTATAATTCACCCCTCCACTTT	CASSLKGSYNSPLHF
few	TRBV9	.	TRBJ1-1	TGTGCCAGCAGCGTAGAGCCGACAACCACTGAAGCTTTCTTT	CASSVEPTTTEAFF
.	TRBV19	TRBD2	TRBJ2-3	TGTGCCAGTAGTCCCCCCCGGACTAGCGGGAGCACAGATACGCAGTATTTT	CASSPPRTSGSTDTQYF
.	TRBV7-9	.	TRBJ1-4	TGTGCCAGCAGCGTAGCCGAGACAACTAATGAAAAACTGTTTTTT	CASSVAETTNEKLFF
.	TRBV7-2	TRBD2	TRBJ2-1	TGTGCCAGCAGACTGACTAGCGGGAGTTTGAGCTCCTACAATGAGCAGTTCTTC	CASRLTSGSLSSYNEQFF
few	TRBV3-1/TRBV3-2	.	TRBJ1-6	TGTGCCAGCAGCCAACGGCTCAGTGGGGGGAATTCACCCCTCCACTTT	CASSQRLSGGNSPLHF
.	TRBV9	.	TRBJ1-5	TGTGCGTCCTGGGAGCAGCCCCAGCATTTT	CASWEQPQHF
.	TRBV10-3	.	TRBJ1-5	TGTGCCATCAGTTGGGACGGCGCGGGGTCCCAGCATTTT	CAISWDGAGSQHF
.	TRBV5-8	.	TRBJ1-5	TGTGCCAGCACGCCGCAGAGCAATCAGCCCCAGCATTTT	CASTPQSNQPQHF
.	TRBV5-8	.	TRBJ1-5	TGTGCCAGCAGCGAAGTGACAGTGCCTCCCCAGCATTTT	CASSEVTVPPQHF
.	TRBV2	TRBD1	TRBJ2-5	TGTGCCAGCGGACAGGGCATACAAGAGACCCAGTACTTC	CASGQGIQETQYF
.	TRBV6-2/TRBV6-3	TRBD1	TRBJ1-1	TGTGCCAGCAGTACCTGGGACAGCGTTAGTGAAGCTTTCTTT	CASSTWDSVSEAFF
.	TRBV4-1	TRBD1	TRBJ1-1	TGCGCCAGCAGCCAAGATCGGACAGGGTTAGGGGTAAAGCGCACTGAAGCTTTCTTT	CASSQDRTGLGVKRTEAFF
.	TRBV30	TRBD1	TRBJ1-4	TGTGCCTGGGCAAAGGGGGCAGGAGGAGAAAAACTGTTTTTT	CAWAKGAGGEKLFF
.	TRBV7-9	.	TRBJ1-2	TGTGCCTGCCGGGACACTAACTATGGCTACACCTTC	CACRDTNYGYTF
once	TRBV4-3	TRBD1	TRBJ1-4	TGCGCCAGCAGCCAAGCCAGGACAGGGAGAATGGCTAATGAAAAACTGTTTTTT	CASSQARTGRMANEKLFF
once	TRBV27	TRBD2	TRBJ2-1	TGTGCCAGCAGTACCTGGGGACTAGCGGCCTACAATGAGCAGTTCTTC	CASSTWGLAAYNEQFF
.	TRBV5-1	TRBD2	TRBJ2-1	TGCGCCAGCAGCTTGGTTCCAGCGGGAGGTACCTACAATGAGCAGTTCTTC	CASSLVPAGGTYNEQFF
.	TRBV11-2	TRBD2	TRBJ2-2	TGTGCCAGCAGCCCTCTAGCGGTTAACACCGGGGAGCTGTTTTTT	CASSPLAVNTGELFF
.	TRBV14	.	TRBJ1-2	TGTGCCAGCAGCCAAAGAGGGTTCGGCTACACCTTC	CASSQRGFGYTF
few	TRBV11-3	TRBD1	TRBJ1-4	TGTGCCAGCAGCTCAGGGGGTTCAACTAATGAAAAACTGTTTTTT	CASSSGGSTNEKLFF
.	TRBV30	.	TRBJ2-3	TGTGCCTGGAGTGTACGGGCAGATACGCAGTATTTT	CAWSVRADTQYF
.	TRBV6-5	.	TRBJ2-2	TGTGCCAGCAGACAGGGACCCGGGGAGCTGTTTTTT	CASRQGPGELFF
.	TRBV19	.	TRBJ1-4	TGTGCCAGTATAGGGGGGGGCCCTGAAAAACTGTTTTTT	CASIGGGPEKLFF
.	TRBV6-6	.	TRBJ1-4	TGTGCCAGCAGTTACTCGGTGACAGATCCTAATGAAAAACTGTTTTTT	CASSYSVTDPNEKLFF
.	TRBV29-1	.	TRBJ1-1	TGCAGCGTTGTCCTCCTTACAGGGTATCACACTGAAGCTTTCTTT	CSVVLLTGYHTEAFF
.	TRBV7-8	.	TRBJ2-7	TGTGCCAGCAGCTTAGCAGGGGCGAGGAATTTCGAGCAGTACTTC	CASSLAGARNFEQYF
.	TRBV2	.	TRBJ1-2	TGTGCCAGCAGTGAGCAGGGGCGACGGTATGGCTACACCTTC	CASSEQGRRYGYTF
.	TRBV5-8	.	TRBJ2-2	TGTGCCAGCAGCTTGGGAGGGAGACACACCGGGGAGCTGTTTTTT	CASSLGGRHTGELFF
.	TRBV10-3	TRBD1	TRBJ2-7	TGTGCCATCAGTGACGGACAGGGGGAGCTCCCCTACTTC	CAISDGQGELPYF
.	TRBV6-5	TRBD1	TRBJ1-2	TGTGCCAGCAGTTCGGACAGGGGGCTCAATGGCTACACCTTC	CASSSDRGLNGYTF
.	TRBV7-9	.	TRBJ1-1	TGTGCCAGCAGCTTTTGGGGTGGAGGGTTTGACACTGAAGCTTTCTTT	CASSFWGGGFDTEAFF